This entry is about one T cell receptor beta chain. Its antigen is not known. The data were obtained in a study of CD8+ T cells in alopecia areata. Whole-study context: Treatment of the treated patients consisted of oral tofacitinib, 5 to 10 mg twice daily. Study observations and caveats: Normal skin contains resident alphabeta T cells, and these are also sequenced in scalp samples.

Sequencing relied on a cDNA template that was reverse transcribed from extracted RNA. The method was immunoSEQ multiplex PCR; TCRdb's version includes in-frame clones alone and lacks a portion of them. The data hold 45,000 to 70,000 clones, with 96% observed a single time. Germline CDR1 reads SNHLY; CDR2 reads FYNNEI. This CDR3 has 15 amino acids. V gave up 9 bases and J gave up 1 base, with 13 bases separating them. The chain couples TRBV2 to TRBJ2-6; D not certain. The TCR comes from a human donor with alopecia areata. Sample: CD8+ T cells sorted from blood, taken at week 0. CDR3 region: CARASQASGANVLTF. CDR3 DNA sequence: TGTGCCAGAGCCTCTCAGGCTTCTGGGGCCAACGTCCTGACTTTC.